The present T cell receptor (beta chain) was sequenced within a study of blood T cell repertoires in COVID-19. Here immunoSEQ multiplex PCR was the method, and the copy in TCRdb shows in-frame clones only, minus some. Of 150,000 to 200,000 clones in the sample, 76% were seen once. Deletions cut 6 bases from V and 2 bases from J, with 10 bases between. The CDR3 has 13 amino acids. Germline V lookup: CDR1 ENHRY, CDR2 SYGVKD. Recruitment covered about two dozen US areas and drew participants whose ages spanned about 18 to 100 years. V and J are TRBV10-3 and TRBJ1-1, with D possibly matching TRBD1 (5 bases). The material sequenced was PBMCs or T cells enriched from blood (not recorded which). The receptor was derived from a woman aged 45-65 years with acute COVID-19. The CDR3 protein is CAIRITGNTEAFF. The CDR3, as DNA: TGTGCCATCAGGATCACAGGTAACACTGAAGCTTTCTTT.